The sequence of this T cell receptor beta chain was determined in a study of blood T cell repertoires in COVID-19. Per the germline V gene, CDR1 is SGHTA and CDR2 is FQGNSA. Trimming took 6 bases from V and 3 from J; bases not matched to a gene: 13. The CDR3 has 17 residues. The table came from immunoSEQ multiplex PCR; TCRdb's copy has only in-frame clones and leaves some out. The data show about 280,000 clones, with around 87% seen just once and roughly 1.5% held by the top ten. This clone was picked up one time. The chain combines TRBV7-2 with TRBJ2-1, with TRBD1 matching over 8 bases. The sequenced material came from PBMCs or T cells enriched from blood (not recorded which). The sequence came from a young woman with acute COVID-19. The CDR3 nucleotides read TGTGCCAGCAGAGGATACCAGGGGGCAGACGTCTACAATGAGCAGTTCTTC. It encodes CASRGYQGADVYNEQFF.